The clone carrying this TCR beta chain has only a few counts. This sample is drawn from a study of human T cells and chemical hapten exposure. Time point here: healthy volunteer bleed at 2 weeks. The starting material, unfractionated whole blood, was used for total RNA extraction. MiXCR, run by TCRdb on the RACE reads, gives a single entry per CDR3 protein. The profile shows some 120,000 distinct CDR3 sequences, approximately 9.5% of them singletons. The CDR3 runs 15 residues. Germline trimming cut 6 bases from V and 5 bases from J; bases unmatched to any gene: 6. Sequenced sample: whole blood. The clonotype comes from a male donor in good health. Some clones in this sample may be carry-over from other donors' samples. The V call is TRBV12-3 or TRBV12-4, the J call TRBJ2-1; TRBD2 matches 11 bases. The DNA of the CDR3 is TGTGCCAGCAGCCCTAGCGGGAGGTTCCACAATGAGCAGTTCTTC. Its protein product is CASSPSGRFHNEQFF.